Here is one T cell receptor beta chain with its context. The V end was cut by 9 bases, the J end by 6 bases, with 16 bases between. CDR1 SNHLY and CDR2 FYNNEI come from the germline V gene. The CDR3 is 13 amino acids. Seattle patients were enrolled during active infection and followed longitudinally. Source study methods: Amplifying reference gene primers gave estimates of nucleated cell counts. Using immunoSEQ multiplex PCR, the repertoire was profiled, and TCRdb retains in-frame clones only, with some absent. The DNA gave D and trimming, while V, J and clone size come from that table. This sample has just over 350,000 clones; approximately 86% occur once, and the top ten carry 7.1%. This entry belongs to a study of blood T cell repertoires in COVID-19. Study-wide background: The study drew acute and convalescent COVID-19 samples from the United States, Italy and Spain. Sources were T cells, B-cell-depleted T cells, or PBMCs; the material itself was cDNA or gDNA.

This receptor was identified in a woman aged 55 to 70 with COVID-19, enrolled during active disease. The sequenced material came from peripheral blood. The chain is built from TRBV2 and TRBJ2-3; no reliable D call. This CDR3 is CASSRTTLDTQYF. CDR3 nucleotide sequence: TGTGCCAGTTCCCGAACCACTCTGGATACGCAGTATTTT.